What follows describes a single T cell receptor beta chain. Antigen: not known. This entry comes from a study of response to subunit inactivated influenza vaccine. Broader study findings: Few additional T cells are recruited per seasonal influenza vaccination, authors suggested.

One entry per CDR3 protein, called by TCRdb with MiXCR from the RT-PCR reads. Altogether around 750,000 distinct CDR3 sequences are present, around 21% being singletons, with the ten largest covering roughly 10%. The clonotype originates from a man in his forties or fifties who received an inactivated influenza vaccine. The starting material was PBMCs from blood, obtained 5 to 6 days after vaccination.

CDR3 sequence: CASSQDWDEKLFF. The CDR3, as DNA: TGCGCCAGCAGCCAAGACTGGGATGAAAAACTGTTTTTT. The gene calls are TRBV4-3 and TRBJ1-4; D is unresolved. This CDR3 contains 13 residues. The germline V gene encodes CDR1 LGHNA and CDR2 YSLEER. The ends were cut back, 0 bases at V and 6 bases at J, with 5 bases in the middle.